This T cell receptor beta chain originates from a study of blood T cells in healthy people across ages. CDR1 is SGHRS, CDR2 YFSETQ, per germline. The ends were cut back, 0 bases at V and 6 bases at J, with 9 bases in the middle. The CDR3 is 14 residues long. The use of a sample-barcoded 5' primer and a J-beta primer mix characterized a second PCR of 7 to 11 cycles. TCRdb reprocessed the 5' RACE reads with MiXCR, giving one entry per CDR3 protein. The sample contains 600,000 to 900,000 distinct CDR3 sequences, around 25% of which appear only once. In addition, the sample was reused for a study of T cells of mothers and their children. According to that study: Per mother, over 8 million TCR beta CDR3 reads were obtained; per child, approximately 3 million.

The specimen was blood. The source is a boy aged 5 to 17 in good health. The chain carries TRBV5-1 and TRBJ2-2; D remains unclear. CDR3 in DNA: TGCGCCAGCAGCTTGGTTGGGGTTGCCGGGGAGCTGTTTTTT. Its translation: CASSLVGVAGELFF.